This T cell receptor beta chain was captured by sequencing in a study of Ad26.COV2.S vaccination and SARS-CoV-2 variants (dated by TCRdb to about 2021). Describing the broader study: Vaccine-arm donors came from COV1001, a multicentre, randomized, double-blind, placebo-controlled phase I-IIa trial of Ad26.COV2.S in healthy adults. Dosing of Ad26.COV2.S was intramuscular, at either 5x10^10 or 1x10^11 viral particles, delivered as one shot or as two shots spaced 56 days apart. TCRbeta repertoire sequencing served as the tool for gauging how specific and how broad the SARS-CoV-2-reactive T cell receptors were following Ad26.COV2.S vaccination. A total of around 32 samples were included in the TCR-sequenced set, comprising 19 Ad26.COV2.S vaccine recipients, 5 placebo recipients and 8 SARS-CoV-2 convalescent individuals. Participants in the trial were split at random into five groups of five each, receiving low-dose or high-dose Ad26.COV2.S once or twice, or else placebo on both occasions. Throughout the experiments and outcome assessment, investigators stayed blinded to trial group allocation.

What the authors observed across the whole study: Ad26.COV2.S recipients had higher spike-specific TCR breadth than placebo recipients (P = 0.0014). After vaccination, substantial breadth of spike-specific CD8+ and CD4+ T cell responses was reported. Vaccine and placebo recipients had similar non-spike TCR breadth, a finding consistent with the vaccine containing only spike. According to the authors, total T cell responses may have been underestimated by the TCR breadth and depth analyses. The study was not powered for comparison of responses between vaccine doses or regimens.

In regard to this clone: It lacks a known antigen. No much larger clone is present one base from it, and per-base qualities are unavailable.

Clipping removes 3 bases from V and 2 bases from J, with 1 as the unmatched junction base count. As encoded in the germline V gene (reference sequence), CDR1 is MNHEY while CDR2 is SMNVEV. Inclusive of the bounding cysteine and phenylalanine, the CDR3 is 13 residues long. Here the CDR3 DNA is all that survives: 39 bases in frame from base 1. The immunoSEQ Assay was used to sequence TCRbeta CDR3 regions. After extraction, genomic DNA underwent amplification by bias-controlled multiplex PCR, followed by high-throughput sequencing. The authors' analysis ran thus. To quantify the absolute abundance of each unique TCRbeta CDR3 region, sequences were collapsed and filtered. T cell fraction was estimated by normalization of TCRbeta template counts to usable DNA, with usable DNA being measured through amplification of reference genes present in all nucleated cells. Repertoire TCRs were annotated as SARS-CoV-2-specific by exact matching of V gene, CDR3 amino acid sequence and J gene to a known reactive TCR set. The reference SARS-CoV-2 TCR set was obtained from MIRA and was filtered for enrichment in COVID-19-positive ImmuneCODE repertoires, whereby public or cross-reactive TCRs were removed. Drawing on the MIRA antigens, annotated TCRs were analysed further at the level of specific ORF or position within ORF. Breadth was defined as annotated unique rearrangements over total unique productive rearrangements; depth was the summed frequency of those rearrangements. TCR breadth was compared between groups using two-sided Wilcoxon rank-sum tests. TCRdb stores this immuneACCESS table with in-frame sequences only. Part of the clones is absent; in the studies checked, under half of the shortfall reflects unresolved V genes, and no reason is known for the rest. V and J calls plus clone size are reproduced from that table; the DNA served to infer D and trimming. The sample data list roughly 380,000 clones, and about nine tenths of these were observed just once. The top ten clonotypes cover around 3.7% of the sample.

In the paper's terms, the treatment or condition label means: 19 received Ad26.COV2.S at low or high dose, single or two shots; about 5 received placebo; per-sample allocation not given. Repertoires of vaccine and placebo recipients were sequenced from samples taken on day 63 after the first injection. Cohort 1b enrolled fewer than 30 adults aged 18-55 years at a single site in Boston, USA, between 29 July and 7 August 2020. Ad26.COV2.S was a replication-incompetent adenovirus type 26 vector expressing a prefusion-stabilized SARS-CoV-2 spike protein from the original Wuhan strain. The sample was peripheral blood, taken in a trial of Ad26.COV2.S vaccine versus placebo. The sequence joins TRBV27 to TRBJ2-7, and TRBD1 matches 7 of the central bases. This TCR came from a person aged 18-60 years who received the Ad26.COV2.S COVID-19 vaccine or a placebo. The CDR3 sequence is CASSLGTAYEQYF. At the DNA level, the sequence is TGTGCCAGCAGTTTGGGGACAGCCTACGAGCAGTACTTC.